This TCR beta chain was sequenced in a study of shared clonotypes between healthy human individuals. Only in-frame clones appear in the TCRdb table, and some are missing; sequencing was by immunoSEQ multiplex PCR. The repertoire holds about 2 million clones, with roughly 96% as singletons. Trimming pared 6 bases from V and 7 bases from J, leaving 12 bases between. Per germline, CDR1 MNHEY and CDR2 SVGAGI. This CDR3 has 13 residues. Sample: naive CD4+ T cells sorted from blood. Described subset: CD45RA+ positively selected. The rearrangement joins TRBV6-5 to TRBJ1-4; D gene ambiguous. The clonotype comes from a man younger than 30 in good health. The CDR3 nucleotides read TGTGCCAGCAGCGGACTTACCCGTGAAAAACTGTTTTTT. Translating it yields CASSGLTREKLFF.